This is a list of T cell receptor beta chains from one sample in a study of cytomegalovirus exposure and HLA in healthy donors. TCRdb keeps only in-frame clones here, not all; method: immunoSEQ multiplex PCR. Among 180,000 or so clones, over 65% were seen once, and the ten largest hold roughly 0.095%. Sequenced material: PBMCs. The receptors originated from a boy aged 2 to 10 in good health and CMV-seronegative. CDR3s include the opening cysteine and the closing phenylalanine or tryptophan. Each record gives: clone size, V gene, D gene, J gene, CDR3 DNA, CDR3 protein. D genes are given only for firm matches. A row's size may be missing; if present it is once, few, many or a size class.

-	TRBV7-9	-	TRBJ2-5	TGTGCCAGCAGCTTAGCGCGGGACGGAGAGACCCAGTACTTC	CASSLARDGETQYF
-	TRBV6-6	-	TRBJ2-7	TGTGCCAGCAGTTCACTCCGGACAGTCGGCGAGCAGTACTTC	CASSSLRTVGEQYF
-	TRBV19	TRBD1	TRBJ1-5	TGTGCCAGTAGTATCCGGGACAGAAATCAGCCCCAGCATTTT	CASSIRDRNQPQHF
-	TRBV29-1	-	TRBJ2-3	TGCAGCGTTGGATCCAGGTTCACAGATACGCAGTATTTT	CSVGSRFTDTQYF
-	TRBV9	-	TRBJ1-3	TGTGCCAGCAGCCCACAGGGATCTGGAAACACCATATATTTT	CASSPQGSGNTIYF
few	TRBV30	TRBD1	TRBJ1-4	TGTGCCTGGAGCCCCGGGACAGGGGCCCAGGGTGGGGAAAAACTGTTTTTT	CAWSPGTGAQGGEKLFF
few	TRBV19	TRBD2	TRBJ2-3	TGTGCCAGTAGTATCAGGACTAGCGGCACAGATACGCAGTATTTT	CASSIRTSGTDTQYF
-	TRBV4-3	-	TRBJ1-3	TGCGCCAGCAGCCAAGAATTCACAGTCTCTGGAAACACCATATATTTT	CASSQEFTVSGNTIYF
-	TRBV27	-	TRBJ1-6	TGTGCCAGCACATTCCTTAGCTCCTATAATTCACCCCTCCACTTT	CASTFLSSYNSPLHF
-	TRBV6-1	TRBD1	TRBJ1-5	TGTGCCAGCAGCGGGGACAGGGGTGGGAGGCAGCCCCAGCATTTT	CASSGDRGGRQPQHF
few	TRBV25-1	-	TRBJ1-1	TGTGCCAGCAGGAATCTAGACAGTATATCTGAAGCTTTCTTT	CASRNLDSISEAFF
-	TRBV7-2	-	TRBJ2-7	TGTGCCAGCAGCTTAGTTTTCCGAGGCGAGCAGTACTTC	CASSLVFRGEQYF
-	TRBV4-1	TRBD2	TRBJ2-3	TGCGCCAGCAGCCAAGGGACTAGCGGGGGTTTAAATACGCAGTATTTT	CASSQGTSGGLNTQYF
-	TRBV9	-	TRBJ2-3	TGTGCCAGCAGCGTAGAATGGGCGACAGATACGCAGTATTTT	CASSVEWATDTQYF
-	TRBV5-1	-	TRBJ2-7	TGCGCCAGCAGCTCTGTGGGGCAACTCTACGAGCAGTACTTC	CASSSVGQLYEQYF
-	TRBV7-2	-	TRBJ2-5	TGTGCCAGCTCCGAGGTGGAGACCCAGTACTTC	CASSEVETQYF
-	TRBV5-6	-	TRBJ2-5	TGTGCCAGCAGCTTTGCACGGCAAGAGACCCAGTACTTC	CASSFARQETQYF
-	TRBV19	-	TRBJ2-3	TGTGCCAGTAGTATAAAGCAGGACTACACAGATACGCAGTATTTT	CASSIKQDYTDTQYF
once	TRBV11-2	-	TRBJ2-5	TGTGCCAGCAGCTTGCGGACTACCGTGGGGACCCAGTACTTC	CASSLRTTVGTQYF
few	TRBV12-5	TRBD1	TRBJ2-2	TGTGCTAGTGGTTTGGGGACAGGGGGCCGGGAGCTGTTTTTT	CASGLGTGGRELFF
-	TRBV2	-	TRBJ2-1	TGTGCCAGCAGCATGCGGCCCGTCCATGAGCAGTTCTTC	CASSMRPVHEQFF
-	TRBV7-2	TRBD1	TRBJ2-7	TGTGCCAGCCGGATCTCGACAGGGGGCAGGCATGAGCAGTACTTC	CASRISTGGRHEQYF
-	TRBV7-6	TRBD1	TRBJ2-7	TGTGCCAGCAGCCTCAGGACAGGGATCTCCTACGAGCAGTACTTC	CASSLRTGISYEQYF
-	TRBV9	-	TRBJ2-7	TGTGCCAGCAGCGTAGGCGACTTGAGCTCCTACGAGCAGTACTTC	CASSVGDLSSYEQYF
-	TRBV7-2	TRBD1	TRBJ2-5	TGTGCCAGCAGCTTAGGAGCTATAAGGGGGCCCCAAGAGACCCAGTACTTC	CASSLGAIRGPQETQYF
-	TRBV19	-	TRBJ2-7	TGTGCCAGTTCAGTCGCCCGGGGGGCGAGTGAGCAGTACTTC	CASSVARGASEQYF
-	TRBV5-1	-	TRBJ2-5	TGCGCCAGCAGCTTGGGAGTAGCGGTGGGGGAGACCCAGTACTTC	CASSLGVAVGETQYF
once	TRBV5-3	-	TRBJ2-7	TGTGCCAGAAGCTTGACCCCCGGGGACGAGCAGTACTTC	CARSLTPGDEQYF
-	TRBV10-3	TRBD1	TRBJ1-2	TGTGCCACCAGGGGGGACAGTCACGACTATGGCTACACCTTC	CATRGDSHDYGYTF